This is a list of T cell receptor beta chains from one sample in a study of OX40 agonist ivuxolimab in advanced cancers. The data were produced by immunoSEQ multiplex PCR, yet TCRdb's version contains in-frame clones alone and is incomplete. The repertoire holds fewer than 80,000 clones, with 80% to 90% as singletons. Sequencing used CD4+ or CD8+ T cells sorted from blood, obtained in a trial of the OX40 agonist ivuxolimab. Receptor source: an adult with an advanced solid tumor such as melanoma, head and neck, liver or kidney cancer. Each CDR3 is given with its conserved first and last residue. Fields, in order: clone size, D gene, J gene, CDR3 length, V gene, CDR3 DNA, CDR3 protein. D genes are given only for firm matches. The size entry is marked missing in some rows and otherwise reads once, few, many or a size class.

>-|-|TRBJ2-1|15|TRBV19
TGTGCCAGTACCGTCCACCCAGCGTCCTACAATGAGCAGTTCTTC
CASTVHPASYNEQFF
>-|TRBD1|TRBJ2-7|17|TRBV4-2
TGTGCCAGCAGCCAAGAGGGTGCCGGACAGGGCGGCTACGAGCAGTACTTC
CASSQEGAGQGGYEQYF
>-|-|TRBJ2-7|13|TRBV4-1
TGCGCCAGCGGACTTGGAGGTAACTACGAGCAGTACTTC
CASGLGGNYEQYF
>-|-|TRBJ2-7|13|TRBV7-9
TGTGCCAGCAGCTTCCCCCGGACCTACGAGCAGTACTTC
CASSFPRTYEQYF
>-|TRBD2|TRBJ2-5|14|TRBV5-4
TGTGCCAGCAGCTTGGCGGGGGGCCAAGAGACCCAGTACTTC
CASSLAGGQETQYF
>-|-|TRBJ2-3|14|TRBV27
TGTGCCAGCAGTTTATCTGGGTTCACAGATACGCAGTATTTT
CASSLSGFTDTQYF
>-|TRBD2|TRBJ2-1|17|TRBV7-6
TGTGCCAGCAGCTTTTTTCTAGCGGGAGATCTCTACAATGAGCAGTTCTTC
CASSFFLAGDLYNEQFF
>-|-|TRBJ1-2|14|TRBV4-3
TGCGCCAGCAGCCAAGAGAGGGGCCAAGGTGGCTACACCTTC
CASSQERGQGGYTF
>-|TRBD2|TRBJ2-7|12|TRBV28
TGTGCCAGCAGTTTCGGGACTAGTTTCCAGTACTTC
CASSFGTSFQYF
>-|-|TRBJ2-1|13|TRBV7-9
TGTGCCAGCAGCCCCCGGGACTTTCGCGAGCAGTTCTTC
CASSPRDFREQFF
>-|TRBD1|TRBJ2-7|14|TRBV4-3
TGCGCCAGCAGCCAGAACAGGGGCGCCTACGAGCAGTACTTC
CASSQNRGAYEQYF
>few|-|TRBJ2-2|14|TRBV9
TGTGCCAGCAGCGTTTCAGGGGAACCCGGGGAGCTGTTTTTT
CASSVSGEPGELFF
>-|-|TRBJ2-7|13|TRBV6-1
TGTGCCAGCAGTGAAGGAATTACGTACGAGCAGTACTTC
CASSEGITYEQYF
>-|TRBD2|TRBJ2-1|17|TRBV9
TGTGCCAGCAGCGTAACTAGCGGGATGACGAATACCAATGAGCAGTTCTTC
CASSVTSGMTNTNEQFF
>few|-|TRBJ2-2|14|TRBV7-9
TGTGCCAGCAGCTTGCCACGCAGCACCGGGGAGCTGTTTTTT
CASSLPRSTGELFF
>-|TRBD2|TRBJ2-1|17|TRBV28
TGTGCCAGCAGTGACCGGTCCGGGACTAGGGGTTACAATGAGCAGTTCTTC
CASSDRSGTRGYNEQFF
>-|-|TRBJ1-5|14|TRBV13
TGTGCCAGCAGCTCAAGGTATAGCAATCAGCCCCAGCATTTT
CASSSRYSNQPQHF
>-|-|TRBJ1-5|14|TRBV25-1
TGTGCCAGCAGTGAATTTGGTAGCAATCAGCCCCAGCATTTT
CASSEFGSNQPQHF
>-|-|TRBJ2-3|14|TRBV4-1
TGCGCCAGCAGCCAAGGAACTGGCGGGCATACGCAGTATTTT
CASSQGTGGHTQYF
>-|TRBD1|TRBJ2-1|15|TRBV5-4
TGTGCCAGCAGCCCCCGGGACAGGGGGTACAATGAGCAGTTCTTC
CASSPRDRGYNEQFF
>many|TRBD2|TRBJ2-7|18|TRBV28
TGTGCCAGCAGTTTATCCGGGGGGGCTAGCGGGATAACCTACGAGCAGTACTTC
CASSLSGGASGITYEQYF
>-|TRBD2|TRBJ2-1|12|TRBV7-2
TGTGCCAGCAGCTCACTAGCGAATGAGCAGTTCTTC
CASSSLANEQFF
>-|-|TRBJ1-1|13|TRBV30
TGTGCCTGGGACCCAACAGGGCGTACTGAAGCTTTCTTT
CAWDPTGRTEAFF
>-|-|TRBJ2-3|16|TRBV28
TGTGCCAGCACTCCAGGGGCCCTGCGGGGGACAGATACGCAGTATTTT
CASTPGALRGTDTQYF
>once|-|TRBJ2-6|14|TRBV4-3
TGCGCCAGCAGCCCGACAGCTGGGGCCAACGTCCTGACTTTC
CASSPTAGANVLTF
>-|-|TRBJ2-2|16|TRBV19
TGTGCCAGTAGTCACATGACGGGACGGGAAGCCGGGGAGCTGTTTTTT
CASSHMTGREAGELFF
>-|TRBD1|TRBJ1-4|17|TRBV7-8
TGTGCCAGCAGCTTAGAGACAGGGGGCGAGATATCCGAAAAACTGTTTTTT
CASSLETGGEISEKLFF
>once|-|TRBJ1-2|16|TRBV4-3
TGCGCCAGCAGCCAAGATTCAGGGTCGCCTAACTATGGCTACACCTTC
CASSQDSGSPNYGYTF
>few|-|TRBJ1-1|17|TRBV19
TGTGCCAGTAGTATTCAATGGGATAAACCGCTCAACACTGAAGCTTTCTTT
CASSIQWDKPLNTEAFF
>-|-|TRBJ2-3|13|TRBV28
TGTGCCAGCAGTCAGCGGACTACGCATACGCAGTATTTT
CASSQRTTHTQYF
>once|-|TRBJ2-2|16|TRBV11-3
TGTGCCAGCAGCCCTGGGACCGTAACGAACACCGGGGAGCTGTTTTTT
CASSPGTVTNTGELFF
>-|TRBD1|TRBJ1-1|16|TRBV7-8
TGTGCCAGCAGCTCCCCGTGGGGACAGCCTAACACTGAAGCTTTCTTT
CASSSPWGQPNTEAFF
>-|-|TRBJ1-1|11|TRBV7-3
TGTGCCAGCAGCTTAGGGGGTGAAGCTTTCTTT
CASSLGGEAFF
>-|-|TRBJ1-3|13|TRBV6-5
TGTGCCAGCACCGAATTCTCGGGAAACACCATATATTTT
CASTEFSGNTIYF
>-|-|TRBJ1-1|14|TRBV19
TGTGCCAGTAGTATAGCGGCCGTGAACACTGAAGCTTTCTTT
CASSIAAVNTEAFF
>few|-|TRBJ1-2|12|TRBV19
TGTGCCAGCCAGGGGACTTACTATGGCTACACCTTC
CASQGTYYGYTF
>-|TRBD2|TRBJ2-7|15|TRBV29-1
TGCAGCGTTGATGGACTAGCGGGGGGGACCTACGAGCAGTACTTC
CSVDGLAGGTYEQYF
>-|-|TRBJ2-1|13|TRBV4-1
TGCGCCAGCAGCCGCGATTGGGCCAATGAGCAGTTCTTC
CASSRDWANEQFF
>-|TRBD1|TRBJ2-1|15|TRBV27
TGTGCCAGCAGTGCCGGGACAGGGGGATGGAATGAGCAGTTCTTC
CASSAGTGGWNEQFF
>-|-|TRBJ2-3|15|TRBV5-4
TGTGCCAGCAGCTTGGTGAAGGGAGGGGGAGATACGCAGTATTTT
CASSLVKGGGDTQYF
>few|TRBD1|TRBJ2-7|14|TRBV11-2
TGTGCCAGCAGCTTAGGGGACAGCGTCTACGAGCAGTACTTC
CASSLGDSVYEQYF
>-|-|TRBJ2-7|11|TRBV6-6
TGTGCCAGCAGTTACGTCTACGAGCAGTACTTC
CASSYVYEQYF
>few|TRBD1|TRBJ1-2|14|TRBV14
TGTGCCAGCAGCCGGGGACAGGGTAACTATGGCTACACCTTC
CASSRGQGNYGYTF
>-|-|TRBJ2-7|13|TRBV6-5
TGTGCCAGCAGCCCTGGACAGATATACGAGCAGTACTTC
CASSPGQIYEQYF
>-|-|TRBJ2-5|12|TRBV7-9
TGTGCCAGCAGCTTATGGCAAGAGACCCAGTACTTC
CASSLWQETQYF